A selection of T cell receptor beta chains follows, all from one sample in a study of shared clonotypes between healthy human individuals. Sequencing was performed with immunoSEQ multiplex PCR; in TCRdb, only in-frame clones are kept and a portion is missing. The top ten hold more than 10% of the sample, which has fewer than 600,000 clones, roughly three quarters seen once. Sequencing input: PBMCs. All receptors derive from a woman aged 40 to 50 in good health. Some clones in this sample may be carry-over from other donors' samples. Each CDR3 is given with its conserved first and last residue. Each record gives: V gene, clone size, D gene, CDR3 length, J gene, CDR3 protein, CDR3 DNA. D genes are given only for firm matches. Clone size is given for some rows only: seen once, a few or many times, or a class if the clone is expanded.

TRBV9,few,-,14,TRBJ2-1,CASSVGRRVNEQFF,TGTGCCAGCAGCGTAGGTCGCAGGGTCAATGAGCAGTTCTTC
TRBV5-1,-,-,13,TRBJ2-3,CASSFLSEDTQYF,TGCGCCAGCAGCTTCTTGTCGGAGGATACGCAGTATTTT
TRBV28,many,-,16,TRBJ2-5,CASSLLGDGNQETQYF,TGTGCCAGCAGTTTATTGGGGGACGGCAACCAAGAGACCCAGTACTTC
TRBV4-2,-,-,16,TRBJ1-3,CASSPSLTNSGNTIYF,TGTGCCAGCAGCCCCTCTCTCACAAACTCTGGAAACACCATATATTTT
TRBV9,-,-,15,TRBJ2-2,CASSVGGTNTGELFF,TGTGCCAGCAGCGTAGGCGGGACGAACACCGGGGAGCTGTTTTTT
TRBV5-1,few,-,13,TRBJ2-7,CASALGAAYEQYF,TGCGCCTCCGCTCTCGGGGCAGCCTACGAGCAGTACTTC
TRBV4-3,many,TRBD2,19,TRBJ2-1,CASSQDYPASGSLYNEQFF,TGCGCCAGCAGCCAAGATTACCCAGCTAGCGGGAGTCTTTACAATGAGCAGTTCTTC
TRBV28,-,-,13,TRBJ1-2,CASSLAGNYGYTF,TGTGCCAGCAGTTTAGCGGGGAACTATGGCTACACCTTC
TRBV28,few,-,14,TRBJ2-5,CASSNQGWGKTQYF,TGTGCCAGCAGCAATCAGGGGTGGGGAAAGACCCAGTACTTC
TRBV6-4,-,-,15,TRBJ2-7,CASISTWRGTYEQYF,TGTGCCAGCATCTCTACCTGGAGGGGGACCTACGAGCAGTACTTC
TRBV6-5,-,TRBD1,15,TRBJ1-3,CASSYNRGTGNTIYF,TGTGCCAGCAGTTACAACAGGGGCACTGGAAACACCATATATTTT
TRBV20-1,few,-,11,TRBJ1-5,CSGEGNQPQHF,TGCAGTGGAGAAGGCAATCAGCCCCAGCATTTT
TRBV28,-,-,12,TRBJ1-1,CATWLGGTEAFF,TGTGCCACGTGGCTAGGGGGCACTGAAGCTTTCTTT
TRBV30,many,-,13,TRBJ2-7,CAWAGSQVYEQYF,TGTGCCTGGGCGGGCAGCCAAGTCTACGAGCAGTACTTC
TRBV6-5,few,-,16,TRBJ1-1,CASSYGSGLVNTEAFF,TGTGCCAGCAGTTATGGTTCAGGACTCGTGAACACTGAAGCTTTCTTT
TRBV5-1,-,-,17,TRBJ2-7,CASSLASSVRGTYEQYF,TGCGCCAGCAGCTTGGCCTCATCCGTCAGGGGCACCTACGAGCAGTACTTC
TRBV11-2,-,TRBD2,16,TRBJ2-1,CASSLARTRGYNEQFF,TGTGCCAGCAGCTTAGCTCGGACTAGAGGCTACAATGAGCAGTTCTTC
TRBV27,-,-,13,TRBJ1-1,CASQARVNTEAFF,TGTGCCAGCCAGGCGCGGGTGAACACTGAAGCTTTCTTT
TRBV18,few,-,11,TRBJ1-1,CASSPGVEAFF,TGTGCCAGCTCACCGGGAGTTGAAGCTTTCTTT
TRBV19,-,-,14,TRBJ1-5,CAVGRVESNQPQHF,TGTGCCGTGGGGAGGGTTGAGAGCAATCAGCCCCAGCATTTT
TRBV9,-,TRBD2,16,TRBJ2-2,CASSVSTSGATGELFF,TGTGCCAGCAGCGTAAGTACTAGCGGAGCCACCGGGGAGCTGTTTTTT
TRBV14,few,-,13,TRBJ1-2,CASSLSVAGGYTF,TGTGCCAGCAGCCTCTCGGTAGCGGGTGGCTACACCTTC
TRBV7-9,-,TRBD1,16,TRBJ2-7,CASSRTGAIRVHEQYF,TGTGCCAGCAGCCGGACAGGGGCCATCCGTGTCCACGAGCAGTACTTC
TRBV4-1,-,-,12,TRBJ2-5,CASSHPLETQYF,TGCGCCAGCAGCCACCCCTTGGAGACCCAGTACTTC
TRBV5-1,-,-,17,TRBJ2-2,CASSSPHTGLDTGELFF,TGCGCCAGCAGCTCTCCCCACACAGGGCTCGACACCGGGGAGCTGTTTTTT
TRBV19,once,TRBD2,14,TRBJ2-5,CASSISGRGETQYF,TGTGCCAGTAGTATTAGTGGGAGGGGCGAGACCCAGTACTTC
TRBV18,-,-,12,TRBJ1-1,CASSPGATEAFF,TGTGCCAGCTCACCGGGTGCGACTGAAGCTTTCTTT
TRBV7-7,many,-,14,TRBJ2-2,CASSPSPGTGELFF,TGTGCTAGCAGCCCTTCGCCCGGGACCGGGGAGCTGTTTTTT
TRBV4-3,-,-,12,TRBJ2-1,CASGGTGVEQFF,TGCGCCAGCGGCGGGACGGGGGTTGAGCAGTTCTTC
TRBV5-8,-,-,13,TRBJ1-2,CASSLLGFYGYTF,TGTGCCAGCAGCTTGCTTGGCTTCTATGGCTACACCTTC
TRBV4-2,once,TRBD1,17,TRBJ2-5,CASSRSWGQGAGETQYF,TGTGCCAGCAGCCGCAGCTGGGGACAGGGGGCCGGGGAGACCCAGTACTTC
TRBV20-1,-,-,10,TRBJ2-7,CSASNRGQYF,TGCAGTGCTAGTAACCGCGGGCAGTACTTC
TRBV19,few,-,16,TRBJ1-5,CASSIGLRWGNQPQHF,TGTGCCAGTAGTATTGGGTTACGATGGGGGAATCAGCCCCAGCATTTT
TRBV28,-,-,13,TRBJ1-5,CASRNRPNQPQHF,TGTGCCAGCAGAAACAGGCCTAATCAGCCCCAGCATTTT
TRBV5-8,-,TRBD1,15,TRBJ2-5,CASSWGGQGGETQYF,TGTGCCAGCAGCTGGGGCGGACAGGGCGGAGAGACCCAGTACTTC
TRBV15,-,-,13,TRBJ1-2,CATSGGLSYGYTF,TGTGCCACCAGCGGGGGGTTAAGCTATGGCTACACCTTC
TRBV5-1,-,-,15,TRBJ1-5,CASSPDGYSNQPQHF,TGCGCCAGCAGCCCGGACGGATATAGCAATCAGCCCCAGCATTTT